A single sample gave rise to the 18 T cell receptor beta chains below, sequenced in a study of CD8 T cells in Susac syndrome (dated by TCRdb to about 2019). Library prep was done by the immunoSEQ multiplex PCR assay. RNA was extracted using the RNeasy kit, and roughly 0.5 to 1 ug of the RNA was reverse transcribed with random hexamers. TCRdb passed the public sequencing reads through fastp at Q25 and MiXCR, retaining productive beta sequences. Rows with one shared CDR3 protein collapse into an entry with the most common genes and DNA. For this sample the table gives more than 150,000 distinct CDR3 sequences, of which 85% to 95% were detected only once. Clones ranked in the top ten supply 0.15% to 0.2% of the sample. The material sequenced was CD4+ T cells from PBMCs. Source of these receptors: a human donor with Susac syndrome.

The chain couples TRBV5-1 to TRBJ2-7; either TRBD1 or TRBD2 may fit D (5 bases each). Germline V gene data show CDR1 as SGHRS and CDR2 as YFSETQ. This CDR3 region has 15 residues. V lost 5 bases and J lost 5, with 20 bases in between. The CDR3, as DNA: TGCGCCAGCAGGGAAGGAGCACGCACGGGGCACGAGCAGTACTTC. Translating gives CASREGARTGHEQYF.

V and J are TRBV20-1 and TRBJ2-7, with 9 bases identical to TRBD2. This CDR3 has 14 amino acids. V was clipped by 1 base and J by 3 bases; unmatched bases: 4. Per germline, CDR1 DFQATT and CDR2 SNEGSKA (reference sequence). This CDR3 is CSARGAGGLYEQYF. The CDR3 nucleotides are TGCAGTGCTAGAGGGGCGGGGGGGCTCTACGAGCAGTACTTC.

V and J are TRBV6-2 or TRBV6-3 and TRBJ1-2; D possibly corresponds to TRBD1 (5 bases). The germline gives CDR1 MNHEY, CDR2 SVGEGT. Trimming pared 6 bases from V and 2 bases from J, leaving 13 bases between. This CDR3 spans 14 amino acids. The CDR3 sequence is CASSLRGRNYGYTF. CDR3 sequence (DNA): TGTGCCAGCAGCCTAAGGGGCAGGAACTATGGCTACACCTTC.

The V call is TRBV3-1, the J call TRBJ2-5, with no clear D. Per the germline V gene, CDR1 is LGHDT and CDR2 is YNNKEL (reference sequence). Trimming removed 4 bases at V and 2 bases at J, with 11 bases between. This CDR3 region has 14 residues. The CDR3: CASSLLVGQETQYF. CDR3 nucleotides: TGTGCCAGCAGCCTCCTGGTAGGTCAAGAGACCCAGTACTTC.

This clonotype has a single count. V usage is TRBV9 and J usage is TRBJ1-3; maybe TRBD1 (6 bases). The CDR3 is 15 amino acids. CDR1 SGDLS and CDR2 YYNGEE come from the germline V gene. Trimming removed 3 bases at V and 0 bases at J, with 10 bases between. The chain's CDR3 is CASSATGSSGNTIYF. CDR3 nucleotides: TGTGCCAGCAGCGCTACAGGGAGCTCTGGAAACACCATATATTTT.

The gene calls are TRBV23-1 and TRBJ1-5; D remains ambiguous. TRBV23-1 is designated an ORF whose function remains uncertain. Trimming left V 3 bases short and J 7 bases short, with 16 bases between. The CDR3 sequence is 15 residues long. CDR3: CASSHWTARYQPQHF. CDR3 bases: TGCGCCAGCAGTCACTGGACTGCGCGATACCAGCCCCAGCATTTT.

The chain combines TRBV12-3 or TRBV12-4 with TRBJ1-1; 7 bases match TRBD1. Trimming removed 5 bases from V and 7 bases from J; junction bases left unmatched: 10. The CDR3 extends over 14 amino acids. The CDR3 here is CASSIQGIGSEAFF. Written as DNA, the CDR3 is TGTGCCAGCAGTATACAGGGGATTGGGAGTGAAGCTTTCTTT.

The chain recombines TRBV29-1 with TRBJ2-3; a weak D match, TRBD1 (6 bases). The CDR3 extends over 13 amino acids. Deletions cut 6 bases from V and 1 base from J, with 11 bases between. The germline gives CDR1 SQVTM, CDR2 ANQGSEA. CDR3 coding DNA: TGCAGCGTCACAGGGACGGGCACAGATACGCAGTATTTT. Amino acids: CSVTGTGTDTQYF.

CDR3 loop: CASSQRNSLSGNTEAFF. CDR3 nucleotide sequence: TGTGCCAGCAGCCAAAGGAATTCCCTTTCGGGGAACACTGAAGCTTTCTTT. The V call is TRBV3-1, the J call TRBJ1-1; unclear D gene. Trimming left V 2 bases short and J 1 base short, with 17 bases between. The CDR3 has 17 residues. In germline, CDR1 is LGHDT, CDR2 YNNKEL (reference sequence).

This chain connects TRBV3-1 to TRBJ2-7, with a weak D call TRBD1 (6 bases). The V gene lost 1 base and the J gene lost 5 bases, with 9 bases spanning the gap. In germline, CDR1 is LGHDT, CDR2 YNNKEL (reference sequence). The CDR3 sequence is 13 residues long. CDR3 in amino acids: CASSQVAGDEQYF. The CDR3 bases are TGTGCCAGCAGCCAAGTCGCAGGGGACGAGCAGTACTTC.

The genes are TRBV5-1 and TRBJ1-2; 10 bases agree with TRBD1. The CDR3 has 15 residues. The junction had 5 bases not matched to a gene; V was cut back by 0 bases and J by 6 bases. Germline loops: CDR1 SGHRS, CDR2 YFSETQ. CDR3 sequence reads: CASSLVFGQGDGYTF. Here the CDR3 DNA reads TGCGCCAGCAGCTTGGTGTTCGGACAGGGGGATGGCTACACCTTC.

This chain joins TRBV7-8 and TRBJ2-7; 12 positions agree with TRBD1. CDR3 length: 17 residues. Germline lookup yields CDR1 SGHVS and CDR2 FQNEAQ. The V segment lost 5 bases and the J segment 4 bases; nucleotides outside the gene matches: 12. Written as DNA, the CDR3 is TGTGCCAGCAGCCTGGGGACAGGGGGCGCCGTCCATTACGAGCAGTACTTC. As protein: CASSLGTGGAVHYEQYF.

The chain couples TRBV5-4 to TRBJ2-1; tentatively, D is TRBD1 (5 bases). Germline CDR1 SGHNT, CDR2 YYREEE (reference sequence). The length of the CDR3 is 13 residues. The V and J ends lost 4 bases and 4 bases respectively, with 9 bases between them. For the CDR3, the DNA is TGTGCCAGCAGCACCGACAGATACAATGAGCAGTTCTTC. It specifies CASSTDRYNEQFF. Full variable domain (remainder filled in from reference TRBV5-4 and TRBJ2-1): ETGVTQSPTHLIKTRGQQVTLRCSSQSGHNTVSWYQQALGQGPQFIFQYYREEENGRGNFPPRFSGLQFPNYSSELNVNALELDDSALYLCASSTDRYNEQFFGPGTRLTVL.

This clonotype was recorded a few times. DNA for the CDR3: TGCAGTGCTAGACAGGGTTCCGGGGAGCTGTTTTTT. Translation: CSARQGSGELFF. The J gene is TRBJ2-2, the V gene TRBV20-1, with D tentatively TRBD1 (5 bases). The CDR3 totals 12 residues. Trimming pared 2 bases from V and 6 bases from J, leaving 7 bases between. CDR1 is DFQATT, CDR2 SNEGSKA, per germline (reference sequence).

V is TRBV5-6 and J is TRBJ1-1; D unresolved. Trimming removed 3 bases at V and 0 bases at J, with 15 bases between. The CDR3 contains 16 residues. The germline V gene encodes CDR1 SGHDT and CDR2 YYEEEE. Written as DNA, the CDR3 is TGTGCCAGCAGCTCGACACCTACCCGATTGAACACTGAAGCTTTCTTT. It encodes CASSSTPTRLNTEAFF.

This clonotype was seen a single time. The chain links TRBV12-3 or TRBV12-4 to TRBJ2-7, with 7 bases lining up with TRBD2. There are 16 residues in the CDR3. V lost 0 bases to trimming and J lost 3 bases; unmatched junction nucleotides: 8. This CDR3 reads CASSLAISGWDYEQYF. The CDR3 bases are TGTGCCAGCAGTTTAGCGATTAGCGGGTGGGACTACGAGCAGTACTTC.

The chain employs TRBV5-4 and TRBJ2-7, with TRBD2 identical over 16 bases. The J segment lost 5 bases and the V segment lost 3 bases, leaving 5 bases of the junction unmatched. This CDR3 has 16 residues. CDR1 and CDR2 from the germline V gene are SGHNT and YYREEE (reference sequence). The CDR3 loop is CASSSGTSGGVNEQYF. The CDR3 DNA sequence: TGTGCCAGCAGCTCTGGGACTAGCGGGGGGGTCAACGAGCAGTACTTC.

This clonotype appeared a single time. This chain links TRBV9 with TRBJ1-2; 8 bases align to TRBD1. Germline trimming cut 4 bases from V and 4 bases from J; bases unmatched to any gene: 9. The CDR3 consists of 15 residues. Looked up from germline, CDR1 is SGDLS and CDR2 is YYNGEE. CDR3 nucleotide sequence: TGTGCCAGCAGCCTCCGGGACAGGTTAATCTATGGCTACACCTTC. It specifies CASSLRDRLIYGYTF.